The 14 T cell receptor beta chains below come from one sample, sequenced in a study of regulatory T cells in long-lasting Graves disease. For TCR beta, libraries came from iRepertoire HTBI primers and Arm-PCR of CDR3 regions. TCRdb redid the calling of the multiplex PCR reads with MiXCR, one entry per CDR3 protein. The sample lists some 320,000 distinct CDR3 sequences; about 20% were seen once. Time point: newly diagnosed GD, antithyroid drugs for less than 3 months. The TCR library was prepared using RNA isolated from PBMCs. The source was peripheral blood mononuclear cells (PBMCs), collected at new diagnosis, from a patient treated with antithyroid drugs. These receptors all stem from a female donor with Graves disease.

This chain links TRBV28 with TRBJ1-2, with 10 bases matching TRBD1. The CDR3 runs 13 residues. From germline, CDR1 is MDHEN and CDR2 SYDVKM. Germline trimming cut 4 bases from V and 7 bases from J; bases unmatched to any gene: 3. Here the CDR3 reads CASSSGQGFGYTF. The DNA for the CDR3 is TGTGCCAGCAGTTCGGGACAGGGGTTTGGCTACACCTTC.

The V and J genes are TRBV27 and TRBJ2-3; D remains ambiguous. The CDR3 runs 14 residues. V lost 4 bases and J lost 2, with 10 bases in between. In germline, CDR1 is MNHEY, CDR2 SMNVEV (reference sequence). DNA of the CDR3: TGTGCCAGCAGTTATCAGGCAATCACAGATACGCAGTATTTT. This translates into CASSYQAITDTQYF.

This clonotype was seen repeatedly, ten times or more. V gene TRBV27 combines with J gene TRBJ1-5; 10 bases are shared with TRBD1. The CDR3 loop spans 15 amino acids. Germline assignment: CDR1 MNHEY and CDR2 SMNVEV (reference sequence). V lost 5 bases to trimming and J lost 4 bases; unmatched junction nucleotides: 5. The CDR3 spells CASSQDRGSNQPQHF. In DNA form, the CDR3 reads TGTGCCAGCAGTCAGGACAGGGGGAGTAATCAGCCCCAGCATTTT.

On this clonotype: It may be a read error: a sequence one base away is much more abundant. The V and J genes are TRBV7-8 and TRBJ1-4, with 9 bases lining up with TRBD1. There are 16 residues in the CDR3. Germline CDR1 reads SGHVS; CDR2 reads FQNEAQ. The CDR3: CVSSLYQYRGREKLFF. As DNA, the CDR3 is TGTGTCAGCAGCTTATATCAATACAGGGGGCGTGAAAAACTGTTTTTT.

This clonotype was detected ten times or more. For the CDR3, the DNA is TGTGCCAGTAGCCGCCTGACAGTGAACACTGAAGCTTTCTTT. Its translation: CASSRLTVNTEAFF. The chain employs TRBV19 and TRBJ1-1; possibly TRBD1 for D (5 bases). Germline V gene sequence: CDR1 LNHDA, CDR2 SQIVND (reference sequence). The CDR3 spans 14 residues. V shed 6 bases and J shed 0 bases, with 11 bases lying between them.

This clonotype was detected many times. The chain uses TRBV5-1 and TRBJ1-6; no definite D call. CDR3 length: 15 residues. Germline V CDR1 and CDR2: SGHRS, YFSETQ. V was trimmed by 4 bases and J by 6 bases, leaving 14 bases between them. CDR3 sequence (DNA): TGCGCCAGCAGCCGCGAAGCCATAACTAATTCACCCCTCCACTTT. Residues: CASSREAITNSPLHF.

The chain recombines TRBV20-1 with TRBJ1-2; possible D gene TRBD1, 5 bases. CDR1 is DFQATT, CDR2 SNEGSKA, per germline (reference sequence). The ends were cut back, 1 base at V and 8 bases at J, with 17 bases in the middle. The CDR3 covers 14 residues. The CDR3 coding sequence is TGCAGTGCTAGAGGTGGGAGGGGATCAGGGGGCTACACCTTC. This codes for CSARGGRGSGGYTF.

This clonotype occurred many times. This chain joins TRBV12-3 or TRBV12-4 and TRBJ2-7; 15 nucleotides match TRBD2. Trimming at V came to 2 bases and at J to 3 bases, leaving 8 bases not matched to a gene. This CDR3 has 18 residues. The CDR3 spells CASSLNYRTSGRDYEQYF. The CDR3 DNA is TGTGCCAGCAGTTTAAATTATCGGACTAGCGGGAGGGACTACGAGCAGTACTTC.

This clonotype was picked up many times. J is TRBJ2-7 and V is TRBV9; D ambiguous. Germline lookup yields CDR1 SGDLS and CDR2 YYNGEE. Trimming took 4 bases from V and 2 from J, leaving 13 bases between them. The CDR3 extends over 14 amino acids. CDR3 DNA sequence: TGTGCCAGCAGCCCCCCGGGCAGTCCCTACGAGCAGTACTTC. Its protein product is CASSPPGSPYEQYF.

In this sample, this clonotype turned up many times. V and J are TRBV10-3 and TRBJ1-1; TRBD1 aligns across 9 bases. After removal of 0 bases from V and 6 bases from J, the junction contained 8 bases not matched to a gene. CDR3 length: 16 residues. CDR1 is ENHRY and CDR2 is SYGVKD in the germline V gene. The CDR3 loop is CAISESIGQGSSEAFF. CDR3 coding DNA: TGTGCCATCAGTGAGTCGATTGGACAGGGGAGCTCTGAAGCTTTCTTT.

This clonotype has at least ten counts. The chain joins TRBV19 to TRBJ1-1, with D uncertain. The CDR3 totals 15 residues. Per germline, CDR1 LNHDA and CDR2 SQIVND (reference sequence). Trimming stripped 1 base from V and 3 bases from J, with 12 bases between. The CDR3 sequence: CASSIGQYQYTEAFF. The CDR3 bases are TGTGCCAGTAGTATAGGGCAGTACCAATACACTGAAGCTTTCTTT.

The J gene is TRBJ2-7, the V gene TRBV3-1, with D perhaps matching TRBD2 (6 bases). The V and J ends lost 8 bases and 4 bases respectively, with 12 bases between them. The V gene's germline CDR1 is LGHDT and CDR2 YNNKEL (reference sequence). This CDR3 has 12 amino acids. The CDR3, as DNA: TGTGCCAGCCGGGACTGGCTATACGAGCAGTACTTC. Translation gives CASRDWLYEQYF.

This clonotype occurred many times. The V call is TRBV3-1, the J call TRBJ2-7, with D possibly TRBD2 on 5 matching bases. The V gene's germline CDR1 is LGHDT and CDR2 YNNKEL (reference sequence). The CDR3 has 12 residues. V was cut by 4 bases and J by 6 bases, with 10 bases left in between. CDR3 nucleotide sequence: TGTGCCAGCAGCCCCCCTGAGGGCGAGCAGTACTTC. It codes for CASSPPEGEQYF.

There are a few counts of this clonotype. The rearrangement joins TRBV6-1 to TRBJ2-5; D call uncertain. This CDR3 has 12 residues. CDR1 and CDR2 from the germline V gene are MNHNS and SASEGT. V gave up 3 bases and J gave up 5 bases, with 7 bases separating them. The CDR3 DNA reads TGTGCCAGCAGTGACCCCCTCGAGACCCAGTACTTC. Protein sequence: CASSDPLETQYF.